The 24 T cell receptor beta chains listed next were all sequenced from one sample in a study of cytomegalovirus exposure and HLA in healthy donors. In the PCR, 60 Vbeta and 13 Jbeta primers were used. Sequencing was performed with immunoSEQ multiplex PCR; in TCRdb, only in-frame clones are kept and a portion is missing. The sample comprises 100,000 to 120,000 clones, roughly 15% of which are singletons, and 0.8% to 0.95% rests with the top ten. The specimen sequenced was PBMCs. These TCRs come from a female donor in good health and CMV-seronegative.

This clone was picked up a small number of times. The gene calls are TRBV10-3 and TRBJ2-7; TRBD1 matches 8 bases. Germline trimming cut 6 bases from V and 3 bases from J; bases unmatched to any gene: 4. This CDR3 is built from 13 residues. Looked up from germline, CDR1 is ENHRY and CDR2 is SYGVKD. The CDR3 protein is CAIRDGQGYEQYF. In DNA form, the CDR3 reads TGTGCCATCAGAGACGGACAGGGCTACGAGCAGTACTTC.

This chain joins TRBV10-2 and TRBJ1-2; D uncertain. Deletions cut 2 bases from V and 6 bases from J, with 13 bases between. Germline V gives CDR1 WSHSY, CDR2 SAAADI. This CDR3 comprises 14 residues. For the CDR3, the DNA is TGCGCCAGCAGTGAGCGCGTCGATGGGCATGGCTACACCTTC. It translates to CASSERVDGHGYTF.

This clone was seen just once. The J gene is TRBJ1-2, the V gene TRBV19, with D uncertain. This CDR3 is 13 amino acids long. Germline loops: CDR1 LNHDA, CDR2 SQIVND (reference sequence). Trimming pared 4 bases from V and 5 bases from J, leaving 11 bases between. In nucleotides, the CDR3 is TGTGCCAGTAGTAGGGCCCCCCTGTATGGCTACACCTTC. Amino acid sequence: CASSRAPLYGYTF.

This rearrangement joins TRBV30 to TRBJ2-7; 14 positions match TRBD2. CDR3 size: 17 residues. Germline CDR1 is GTSNPN and CDR2 is SVGIG (reference sequence). V dropped 8 bases and J dropped 7; count of bases not matched to a gene: 19. CDR3 sequence reads: CAGSGTSGGPLNREQYF. The DNA for the CDR3 is TGTGCCGGATCCGGGACTAGCGGGGGCCCGCTCAATCGGGAGCAGTACTTC.

J is TRBJ1-2 and V is TRBV23-1; 10 bases are shared with TRBD1. TRBV23-1 qualifies as an ORF whose function is uncertain. The V gene end was trimmed by 0 bases and the J gene end by 2 bases; junction bases not matched to a gene: 6. The CDR3 runs 17 residues. The CDR3 coding sequence is TGCGCCAGCAGTCAATCGGGGGACAGGGGAAGCAACTATGGCTACACCTTC. It translates to CASSQSGDRGSNYGYTF.

This clone was counted only a few times. The V gene is TRBV30, the J gene TRBJ2-3; 9 nucleotides agree with TRBD1. V gave up 1 base and J gave up 4 bases; unmatched junction bases: 6. Germline V gene data show CDR1 as GTSNPN and CDR2 as SVGIG (reference sequence). The CDR3 loop spans 15 amino acids. CDR3 sequence reads: CAWSAGQGGPDTQYF. CDR3 DNA: TGTGCCTGGAGTGCGGGACAGGGAGGGCCAGATACGCAGTATTTT.

A few counts support this clone. The gene calls are TRBV6-5 and TRBJ2-1; 7 bases line up with TRBD2. CDR3 length equals 13 residues. The germline CDR1 and CDR2 sequences are MNHEY and SVGAGI. V was pared by 7 bases and J by 2 bases, with 2 bases of the junction left unmatched. For the CDR3, the DNA is TGTGCCAGCACCCGGGGGGCCTACAATGAGCAGTTCTTC. Protein product: CASTRGAYNEQFF.

This clone appeared a few times. The V gene is TRBV6-5, the J gene TRBJ1-4; D may be TRBD1 (5 bases). CDR3 size: 11 residues. V was clipped by 7 bases and J by 10 bases, with 10 bases between them. CDR1 and CDR2 from the germline V gene are MNHEY and SVGAGI. The CDR3 protein is CASMVGGKLFF. The CDR3 DNA sequence: TGTGCCAGCATGGTCGGGGGAAAACTGTTTTTT.

Only a few counts were recorded for this clone. V is TRBV25-1 and J is TRBJ2-5; D may be TRBD1 (6 bases). CDR3 length equals 13 residues. V was cut by 4 bases and J by 5 bases, with 11 bases left in between. Germline V gene data show CDR1 as MGHDK and CDR2 as SYGVNS. This CDR3 is CASSVAGVETQYF. The CDR3, as DNA: TGTGCCAGCAGTGTGGCAGGGGTGGAGACCCAGTACTTC.

This chain connects TRBV7-2 to TRBJ2-5, with a tentative D call TRBD2 (6 bases). The CDR3 runs to 16 residues. Germline CDR1 reads SGHTA; CDR2 reads FQGNSA. The V gene lost 2 bases and the J gene lost 6 bases, with 19 bases spanning the gap. CDR3: CASSLTGGTGRQTQYF. The CDR3 nucleotides are TGTGCCAGCAGCTTAACGGGCGGGACGGGGAGGCAGACCCAGTACTTC.

J is TRBJ1-6 and V is TRBV28; D is undetermined. Trimming shortened V by 8 bases and J by 4 bases, and 9 bases separated the two germline ends. Germline values: CDR1 MDHEN, CDR2 SYDVKM. The CDR3 has 13 amino acids. The CDR3 protein is CASLQSYNSPLHF. CDR3 sequence (DNA): TGTGCCAGCCTTCAGTCTTATAATTCACCCCTCCACTTT. Complete variable domain (other parts from reference TRBV28 and TRBJ1-6): DVKVTQSSRYLVKRTGEKVFLECVQDMDHENMFWYRQDPGLGLRLIYFSYDVKMKEKGDIPEGYSVSREKKERFSLILESASTNQTSMYLCASLQSYNSPLHFGNGTRLTVT.

The chain links TRBV6-5 to TRBJ2-1, with TRBD2 identical over 7 bases. V was clipped by 4 bases and J by 4 bases; unmatched bases: 10. The germline gives CDR1 MNHEY, CDR2 SVGAGI. The CDR3 extends over 16 amino acids. The CDR3 loop reads CASSSPPSGLYNEQFF. The CDR3 DNA sequence: TGTGCCAGCAGTTCCCCACCTAGCGGCCTATACAATGAGCAGTTCTTC.

V usage is TRBV7-9 and J usage is TRBJ2-1; D is ambiguous. The germline V and J ends were trimmed by 2 bases and 2 bases, with 7 bases remaining between them. The CDR3 has 14 amino acids. CDR1 and CDR2 from the germline V gene are SEHNR and FQNEAQ (reference sequence). The DNA of the CDR3 is TGTGCCAGCAGCTTACAGTTAACCTACAATGAGCAGTTCTTC. Translated, it gives CASSLQLTYNEQFF.

The V and J genes are TRBV7-9 and TRBJ1-5; the match to TRBD1 covers 7 bases. Germline CDR1 is SEHNR and CDR2 is FQNEAQ (reference sequence). V shed 7 bases, J shed 7 bases, and the junction held 13 bases outside the gene matches. This CDR3 is 15 amino acids long. The CDR3 protein is CASTPLGTDIQPQHF. CDR3 DNA sequence: TGTGCCAGCACCCCCCTTGGGACAGACATACAGCCCCAGCATTTT.

The rearrangement links TRBV5-1 to TRBJ2-2, with D possibly TRBD1 on 6 matching bases. Germline lookup yields CDR1 SGHRS and CDR2 YFSETQ. The CDR3 is made up of 14 amino acids. Trimming pared 3 bases from V and 4 bases from J, leaving 10 bases between. The CDR3 reads CASSSATGTGELFF. The CDR3 nucleotides are TGCGCCAGCAGCTCGGCGACAGGCACCGGGGAGCTGTTTTTT.

The gene calls are TRBV7-2 and TRBJ1-1; 9 bases fit TRBD1. Per germline, CDR1 SGHTA and CDR2 FQGNSA. The CDR3 is made up of 14 amino acids. V lost 4 bases and J lost 5; bases outside the gene matches: 5. For the CDR3, the DNA is TGTGCCAGCAGCTCACAGGGGGCGCGGACTGAAGCTTTCTTT. Encoded protein: CASSSQGARTEAFF.

This clone was detected only a few times. This chain joins TRBV5-8 and TRBJ2-7; 8 bases match TRBD2. CDR3 length equals 16 residues. Looked up from germline, CDR1 is SGHTS and CDR2 is YDEGEE. V shed 0 bases, J shed 3 bases, and the junction held 8 bases outside the gene matches. The CDR3, as DNA: TGTGCCAGCAGCTTGGTGGCGGGGGGCGTTATCTACGAGCAGTACTTC. This sequence encodes CASSLVAGGVIYEQYF.

This clone was seen a few times. CDR3: CASSPKKLAGAGDTQYF. Here the CDR3 DNA reads TGTGCCAGCAGCCCCAAAAAGCTAGCGGGAGCAGGAGATACGCAGTATTTT. The gene calls are TRBV7-3 and TRBJ2-3, with 10 bases fitting TRBD2. Germline V gene sequence: CDR1 SGHTA, CDR2 FQGTGA. The CDR3 runs 17 residues. V was pared by 5 bases and J by 5 bases, with 13 bases of the junction left unmatched. Full variable domain (missing parts from reference TRBV7-3 and TRBJ2-3): GAGVSQTPSNKVTEKGKYVELRCDPISGHTALYWYRQSLGQGPEFLIYFQGTGAADDSGLPNDRFFAVRPEGSVSTLKIQRTERGDSAVYLCASSPKKLAGAGDTQYFGPGTRLTVL.

Only a few counts were recorded for this clone. This sequence joins TRBV11-2 and TRBJ2-7; tentative D call: TRBD1 (6 bases). Germline values: CDR1 SGHAT, CDR2 FQNNGV. Trimming stripped 5 bases from V and 2 bases from J, with 16 bases between. The CDR3 is made up of 15 amino acids. In DNA form, the CDR3 reads TGTGCCAGCAGCGTTGCTAGGGGGTCCCCCTACGAGCAGTACTTC. Its translation: CASSVARGSPYEQYF.

V and J are TRBV27 and TRBJ2-2; D call uncertain. This CDR3 contains 14 residues. Germline V lookup: CDR1 MNHEY, CDR2 SMNVEV (reference sequence). With 8 bases removed from V and 5 bases from J, the gap between germline ends came to 15 bases. The CDR3 sequence is CASAAHLRTGELFF. The CDR3 DNA reads TGTGCCAGCGCGGCCCACCTAAGAACCGGGGAGCTGTTTTTT.

This clone has more than one count but fewer than ten. The chain uses TRBV6-5 and TRBJ1-5; D not resolved. This CDR3 has 14 residues. CDR1 and CDR2 (germline): MNHEY, SVGAGI. V was cut by 2 bases and J by 6 bases, with 11 bases left in between. The CDR3 DNA reads as TGTGCCAGCAGTTACGAGAGGGAAGGTCAGCCCCAGCATTTT. Its translation is CASSYEREGQPQHF.

This CDR3 reads CASSEAQALHNEQFF. CDR3 nucleotide sequence: TGTGCCAGCAGTGAAGCGCAAGCGCTTCACAATGAGCAGTTCTTC. The genes are TRBV6-1 and TRBJ2-1; D call uncertain. This CDR3 has 15 residues. Trimming took off 0 bases at V and 5 bases at J, with 11 bases between the two ends. CDR1 and CDR2 from the germline V gene are MNHNS and SASEGT.

The rearrangement uses TRBV25-1 and TRBJ1-6; D perhaps matches TRBD1 (6 bases). V lost 0 bases, J lost 9 bases, and 9 bases lay in between. The CDR3 consists of 14 residues. Germline CDR1 reads MGHDK; CDR2 reads SYGVNS. The CDR3 sequence is CASSEYGTTSPLHF. The CDR3 nucleotides read TGTGCCAGCAGTGAATACGGGACAACTTCACCCCTCCACTTT.

This clone came up a few times. This chain uses TRBV11-2 with TRBJ2-4; D perhaps matches TRBD2 (6 bases). Germline V CDR1 and CDR2: SGHAT, FQNNGV. With 4 bases removed from V and 5 bases from J, the gap between germline ends came to 9 bases. This CDR3 spans 13 amino acids. In DNA, the CDR3 is TGTGCCAGCAGCTCCCGCGGGGAAAACATTCAGTACTTC. Its translation is CASSSRGENIQYF. The full variable domain, with the rest looked up from reference TRBV11-2 and TRBJ2-4, is EAGVAQSPRYKIIEKRQSVAFWCNPISGHATLYWYQQILGQGPKLLIQFQNNGVVDDSQLPKDRFSAERLKGVDSTLKIQPAKLEDSAVYLCASSSRGENIQYFGAGTRLSVL.